One and the same sample provided the 25 T cell receptor beta chains below, sequenced in a study of low-dose radiotherapy and immunotherapy resistance in tumors. With TRAV- and TRBV-specific primers, first-strand cDNA was made, covering the alpha and beta chains. Amplification of TCRs used a constant-region primer and V-primer adapter for around 20 PCR cycles. TCRdb reprocessed the reads via MiXCR and lists one record per CDR3 protein. The data contain around 7,300 distinct CDR3 sequences, about 79% of them singletons. The receptors were gathered from a human donor with advanced metastatic prostate, ovarian, gallbladder or colorectal cancer (not recorded which). This table probably holds off-target reads from a library built for another chain.

The V gene is TRBV19, the J gene TRBJ1-5; a possible D gene is TRBD1 (6 bases). V lost 2 bases, J lost 7 bases, and 15 bases lay in between. Germline CDR1 and CDR2: LNHDA and SQIVND (reference sequence). CDR3 length equals 15 residues. The CDR3 nucleotides are TGTGCCAGTAGTATACGGGCAGGGGAAGGGCAGCCCCAGCATTTT. The encoded protein is CASSIRAGEGQPQHF.

The rearrangement links TRBV30 to TRBJ2-1, with D unclear. This CDR3 region has 16 residues. CDR1 GTSNPN and CDR2 SVGIG come from the germline V gene (reference sequence). V was cut by 6 bases and J by 0 bases, with 18 bases left in between. The CDR3 DNA reads TGTGCCTGCCTGGACCTCCTGGAGAGCTCCTACAATGAGCAGTTCTTC. Translation: CACLDLLESSYNEQFF.

A few counts support this clonotype. The V and J genes are TRBV18 and TRBJ1-5; 7 nucleotides align to TRBD1. Germline values: CDR1 KGHSH, CDR2 LQKENI. The length of the CDR3 is 16 residues. The V gene end was trimmed by 3 bases and the J gene end by 7 bases; junction bases not matched to a gene: 12. The DNA of the CDR3 is TGTGCCAGCTCACCCCCCGGGACAGCTTCCCGGCAGCCCCAGCATTTT. This codes for CASSPPGTASRQPQHF. Looking up the rest from reference TRBV18 and TRBJ1-5 gives the full variable domain: NAGVMQNPRHLVRRRGQEARLRCSPMKGHSHVYWYRQLPEEGLKFMVYLQKENIIDESGMPKERFSAEFPKEGPSILRIQQVVRGDSAAYFCASSPPGTASRQPQHFGDGTRLSIL.

The gene calls are TRBV7-9 and TRBJ1-1, with D unclear. V was trimmed by 5 bases and J by 1 base, leaving 8 bases between them. Germline-derived CDR1 and CDR2 are SEHNR and FQNEAQ (reference sequence). The CDR3 loop spans 13 amino acids. CDR3: CASSADPNTEAFF. In DNA, the CDR3 is TGTGCCAGCAGCGCCGATCCGAACACTGAAGCTTTCTTT.

The V gene is TRBV29-1, the J gene TRBJ2-3, with 7 bases aligning to TRBD2. The V gene end was trimmed by 4 bases and the J gene end by 6 bases; junction bases not matched to a gene: 16. Germline V gives CDR1 SQVTM, CDR2 ANQGSEA. The CDR3 runs to 16 residues. The CDR3 protein is CSVGEGRGGPSDTQYF. CDR3 nucleotides: TGCAGCGTTGGGGAGGGGAGGGGCGGCCCATCTGATACGCAGTATTTT.

This sequence joins TRBV13 and TRBJ2-7, with 10 bases that match TRBD2. The CDR3 covers 15 residues. The junction had 11 bases not matched to a gene; V was cut back by 5 bases and J by 7 bases. Germline V lookup: CDR1 PRHDT, CDR2 FYEKMQ (reference sequence). Here the CDR3 reads CASSPASGGAGEQYF. The CDR3 bases are TGTGCCAGCAGCCCGGCAAGCGGGGGGGCTGGAGAGCAGTACTTC.

The table lists this clonotype with a count of one. This CDR3 reads CAWSAETFDEQYF. For the CDR3, the DNA is TGTGCCTGGAGTGCAGAAACATTCGACGAGCAGTACTTC. This rearrangement joins TRBV30 to TRBJ2-7; no firm D call. Germline CDR1 reads GTSNPN; CDR2 reads SVGIG (reference sequence). This CDR3 comprises 13 residues. Trimming shortened V by 1 base and J by 5 bases, and 12 bases separated the two germline ends.

This clonotype was detected once. The gene calls are TRBV3-1 and TRBJ1-6; the D is unclear. V was cut by 0 bases and J by 7 bases, with 4 bases left in between. Per the germline V gene, CDR1 is LGHDT and CDR2 is YNNKEL (reference sequence). The CDR3 has 13 amino acids. CDR3 amino acids: CASSQEQNSPLHF. The CDR3 DNA reads TGTGCCAGCAGCCAAGAACAGAATTCACCCCTCCACTTT.

The V and J genes are TRBV19 and TRBJ2-5; D may match TRBD1 or TRBD2 (6 bases each). V was cut by 4 bases and J by 5 bases, with 11 bases left in between. There are 13 residues in the CDR3. The germline gives CDR1 LNHDA, CDR2 SQIVND (reference sequence). The CDR3 reads CASSTGAGETQYF. For the CDR3, the DNA is TGTGCCAGTAGTACGGGGGCGGGGGAGACCCAGTACTTC.

The chain uses TRBV11-2 and TRBJ2-5, with 9 bases that match TRBD1. Germline CDR1 is SGHAT and CDR2 is FQNNGV. The CDR3 sequence is 13 residues long. Trimming cost V 5 bases and J 3 bases; bases outside gene matches: 1. In DNA form, the CDR3 reads TGTGCCAGCAGCCGGGACAGGGAAGAGACCCAGTACTTC. Amino acid sequence: CASSRDREETQYF.

The V call is TRBV12-3 or TRBV12-4, the J call TRBJ1-1, with 8 bases matching TRBD1. The CDR3 loop spans 15 amino acids. V shed 4 bases, J shed 1 base, and the junction held 5 bases outside the gene matches. CDR3: CASSSQGEGNTEAFF. CDR3 DNA: TGTGCCAGCAGTTCACAGGGGGAAGGGAACACTGAAGCTTTCTTT.

The chain joins TRBV5-1 to TRBJ2-7; the D call may be TRBD1 or TRBD2 (5 bases each). The germline V gene has CDR1 SGHRS and CDR2 YFSETQ. This CDR3 is built from 14 residues. Trimming pared 0 bases from V and 4 bases from J, leaving 11 bases between. The CDR3 region is CASSLAGPIYEQYF. CDR3 nucleotides: TGCGCCAGCAGCTTGGCGGGACCGATATACGAGCAGTACTTC.

The chain couples TRBV5-1 to TRBJ1-6; 7 bases are shared with TRBD1. There are 15 residues in the CDR3. Per germline, CDR1 SGHRS and CDR2 YFSETQ. Trimming removed 3 bases from V and 10 bases from J; junction bases left unmatched: 10. CDR3 sequence: CASSSRTGQGSPLHF. The CDR3 DNA is TGCGCCAGCAGCTCGAGGACAGGACAAGGGTCACCCCTCCACTTT.

This rearrangement joins TRBV29-1 to TRBJ2-2, with a possible D match to TRBD2 (6 bases). The CDR3 contains 14 residues. CDR1 and CDR2 from the germline V gene are SQVTM and ANQGSEA. Deletions cut 3 bases from V and 3 bases from J, with 11 bases between. The CDR3 loop is CSVDPGRDTGELFF. In DNA form, the CDR3 reads TGCAGCGTTGACCCCGGGAGAGACACCGGGGAGCTGTTTTTT.

The genes are TRBV19 and TRBJ2-3; a weak D match, TRBD1 (7 bases). This CDR3 has 15 residues. Trimming left V 8 bases short and J 4 bases short, with 19 bases between. CDR1 is LNHDA, CDR2 SQIVND, per germline (reference sequence). The CDR3 sequence: CASHSGGGRPDTQYF. The CDR3 bases are TGTGCCAGTCACTCCGGAGGGGGCCGGCCAGATACGCAGTATTTT.

The rearrangement links TRBV2 to TRBJ2-6, with D tentatively TRBD2 (5 bases). Trimming took 2 bases from V and 2 from J, leaving 10 bases between them. This CDR3 is 16 amino acids long. Per the germline V gene, CDR1 is SNHLY and CDR2 is FYNNEI. The DNA of the CDR3 is TGTGCCAGCAGTGAAAGAGGGCAAGCTGGGGCCAACGTCCTGACTTTC. This codes for CASSERGQAGANVLTF.

The table lists this clonotype with a count of one. The V gene is TRBV7-8, the J gene TRBJ2-5; 8 nucleotides line up with TRBD2. This CDR3 has 16 amino acids. CDR1 is SGHVS, CDR2 FQNEAQ, per germline. V was clipped by 5 bases and J by 4 bases; unmatched bases: 12. The CDR3 DNA reads as TGTGCCAGCAGCAAAGAATCGGGACTAGGGCTAGAGACCCAGTACTTC. Its translation: CASSKESGLGLETQYF.

The chain couples TRBV6-2 or TRBV6-3 to TRBJ1-5; a weak D match, TRBD1 (5 bases). CDR3 length equals 18 residues. Germline V gene lookup returns CDR1 MNHEY and CDR2 SVGEGT. With 8 bases removed from V and 0 bases from J, the gap between germline ends came to 23 bases. In nucleotides, the CDR3 is TGTGCCAGCTCGCCCCCGGGAAGGGACCTCATTAGCAATCAGCCCCAGCATTTT. Protein: CASSPPGRDLISNQPQHF.

CDR3 DNA: TGTGCCTGGGCGCCAGCAAAAGGGACTCTCCAGTTCTTC. Its translation is CAWAPAKGTLQFF. J is TRBJ2-1 and V is TRBV30, with D possibly being TRBD2 (6 bases). CDR1 and CDR2 from the germline V gene are GTSNPN and SVGIG (reference sequence). The CDR3 spans 13 residues. The V end lost 5 bases, the J end lost 13 bases, and 21 bases lay between the germline ends.

This chain links TRBV9 with TRBJ2-5; 9 nucleotides agree with TRBD2. V shed 4 bases, J shed 3 bases, and the junction held 13 bases outside the gene matches. From germline, CDR1 is SGDLS and CDR2 YYNGEE. The CDR3 consists of 17 residues. CDR3 region: CASSPRLGRGGEETQYF. CDR3 DNA: TGTGCCAGCAGCCCGCGTCTCGGGCGGGGGGGGGAAGAGACCCAGTACTTC. The variable domain in full, with the rest retrieved from reference TRBV9 and TRBJ2-5, is DSGVTQTPKHLITATGQRVTLRCSPRSGDLSVYWYQQSLDQGLQFLIQYYNGEERAKGNILERFSAQQFPDLHSELNLSSLELGDSALYFCASSPRLGRGGEETQYFGPGTRLLVL.

This sequence joins TRBV10-2 and TRBJ2-2, with D uncertain. CDR1 and CDR2 (germline): WSHSY, SAAADI. This CDR3 is 13 amino acids long. Trimming cost V 4 bases and J 4 bases, with 7 bases left between them. CDR3 in DNA: TGCGCCAGCAGTGCCCCGTTCACCGGGGAGCTGTTTTTT. Its protein product is CASSAPFTGELFF.

V gene TRBV19 combines with J gene TRBJ2-5; D is uncertain. This CDR3 has 12 residues. Per germline, CDR1 LNHDA and CDR2 SQIVND (reference sequence). Trimming shortened V by 3 bases and J by 6 bases, and 8 bases separated the two germline ends. Here the CDR3 DNA reads TGTGCCAGTAGTATGGATAGACAGACCCAGTACTTC. Its translation: CASSMDRQTQYF.

This clonotype was counted between two and nine times. The chain combines TRBV5-1 with TRBJ2-6, with 8 bases matching TRBD1. Germline V gene sequence: CDR1 SGHRS, CDR2 YFSETQ. CDR3 length equals 17 residues. Trimming at V came to 0 bases and at J to 1 base, leaving 3 bases not matched to a gene. The CDR3 DNA follows: TGCGCCAGCAGCTTGGCCACAGGGGGATCTGGGGCCAACGTCCTGACTTTC. It is translated as CASSLATGGSGANVLTF.

The chain is built from TRBV5-4 and TRBJ2-5, with D maybe TRBD1 (5 bases). CDR3 length: 15 residues. Trimming pared 0 bases from V and 3 bases from J, leaving 12 bases between. Germline CDR1 is SGHNT and CDR2 is YYREEE (reference sequence). The DNA for the CDR3 is TGTGCCAGCAGCTTGGTGGGCAGGACAAAAGAGACCCAGTACTTC. This encodes CASSLVGRTKETQYF. The full variable domain, rest sourced from reference TRBV5-4 and TRBJ2-5, is ETGVTQSPTHLIKTRGQQVTLRCSSQSGHNTVSWYQQALGQGPQFIFQYYREEENGRGNFPPRFSGLQFPNYSSELNVNALELDDSALYLCASSLVGRTKETQYFGPGTRLLVL.

V usage is TRBV12-3 or TRBV12-4 and J usage is TRBJ1-5; unclear D gene. V dropped 7 bases and J dropped 4 bases, with 17 bases sitting between them. CDR3 length: 15 residues. CDR3 coding DNA: TGTGCCAGCACCAATCGACTGCCCGGTAATCAGCCCCAGCATTTT. This codes for CASTNRLPGNQPQHF.